This TCR beta chain was profiled in a study of molecular identifiers for immune sequencing clone quantification listed by TCRdb under 2018. Background on the whole study: For a replicate experiment, RNA from approximately 20,000 or 100,000 naive CD8 T cells was divided into five aliquots, and four of the five aliquots were sequenced. This methods study used CD8 T cells to benchmark TCR RNA copy counting and molecular-identifier clustering-based TCR repertoire sequencing (MIDCIRS). The paper's findings and limits, for the study overall: When barcode sub-clustering was left out, chimeric consensus sequences inflated TCR diversity, with chimeras reaching as high as 47%. In CMV-specific effector cells, clones with more than 20 RNA copies contained over 99% of molecules, whereas in naive cells such clones contained under 1% of molecules. Identical TCR molecules sharing a barcode could cause highly expanded clone sizes to be underestimated. Spiked-in Jurkat TCR RNA equivalent to a single cell was reported to be detectable even among approximately 900,000 naive CD8 T cells. About 3 recovered TCR RNA copies per cell were obtained by modeling, versus roughly 10 by digital PCR, implying a capture efficiency of approximately 27%. Spiked-in Jurkat TCR RNA (approximately 10 copies' worth), which is not part of the donor repertoire, was contained in the naive libraries.

Receptor libraries were prepared by PCR. Sequencing was performed on an Illumina HiSeq 4000. Bulk TCR libraries were generated as previously described, with the TCR primers listed in Table S5 used. Purification of total RNA was performed with the Qiagen AllPrep DNA/RNA kit. Before any analysis, reads coming from multiple sequencing runs of the same library were combined into one pool. The study's processing was this. Reads were retained only if their TCR constant sequence matched exactly, and those retained reads were trimmed to 150 nt and grouped according to their 12-nt molecular barcodes. Reads in each barcode group were sub-clustered using a 15% Levenshtein threshold, and a quality-weighted consensus sequence was built for each RNA molecule. Non-functional sequences were filtered out, along with any lower-count sequence sitting one edit away from another sequence. Based on fitting two negative binomial distributions, any barcode sub-cluster with under 20% of the maximum read count was discarded. TCRdb's own reprocessing of the public reads used fastp at Q25 and MiXCR and kept productive beta chains. Entries that share a CDR3 protein sequence are merged under the most common genes and DNA. Here the V and J calls rest on TCRdb's processing, not on the authors' analysis. The sample includes 250,000 to 350,000 distinct CDR3 sequences, with 20% to 25% observed a single time. Of the sample, under 0.95% falls within the top ten clones.

Naive CD8 T cell libraries were made from around 18,000 to 910,000 sorted cells using 10%, 30% or 50% of purified RNA. On a BD FACSAria II, naive CD8 T cells were FACS-sorted as CD8+CD4-CCR7+CD45RA+ and collected into RLT Plus buffer. To test detection sensitivity, Jurkat RNA equivalent to more than 9 TCR copies was spiked into samples of roughly 17,000-1,000,000 naive CD8 T cells. CD8 T cells were enriched using RosetteSep CD8+ T Cell Enrichment Cocktail and Ficoll-Paque, and the enriched cells then underwent ACK red cell lysis. The germline V gene provides CDR1 MGHRA and CDR2 YSYEKL. The CDR3 holds 15 amino acids from the cysteine to the phenylalanine. Of all the DNA, just the CDR3 is kept, 45 bases in frame from base 1. From V the trimming removes 4 bases and from J it removes 1 base, while the gene matches leave 5 bases of the junction unaccounted for. This clonotype was seen repeatedly, ten times or more. Its target antigen remains unknown. There are no base qualities to consult, and no much larger clone falls within one base.

This receptor was taken from a human donor in good health. Some libraries in this study had Jurkat cell RNA spiked in. The sequence joins TRBV4-1 to TRBJ2-7, and 9 bases in between align with TRBD2. Sequenced material: naive CD8+ T cells from blood, with Jurkat cell RNA spiked in. The cell subset or site label on this specimen signifies: FACS-sorted CD8+CD4-CCR7+CD45RA+ naive T cells. The CDR3 loop reads CASSRRAGGSYEQYF. At the DNA level, the sequence is TGCGCCAGCAGCCGAAGAGCGGGGGGTTCCTACGAGCAGTACTTC.